This record concerns one T cell receptor beta chain sequence. The CDR3 is 15 amino acids. Trimming took 3 bases from V and 6 from J, leaving 16 bases between them. The germline CDR1 and CDR2 sequences are MGHRA and YSYEKL. These data come from a study of blood T cell repertoires in COVID-19. Study context: Specimens from acute and convalescent COVID-19 originated in the United States, Italy and Spain. T cells, B-cell-depleted T cells, or PBMCs supplied cDNA or gDNA.

As handled by the study authors: Amplified reference gene primers provided the basis for estimating nucleated cell counts. Assay: immunoSEQ multiplex PCR; the TCRdb copy retains only in-frame clones and omits some. V and J calls and clone size follow that table, whereas D and trimming were derived from the DNA. The sample comprises approximately 150,000 clones, around 90% of which are singletons, and roughly 1.9% rests with the top ten. The sequencing sample was made of peripheral blood. V usage is TRBV4-1 and J usage is TRBJ2-3; D is unclear. The receptor was derived from a man between 65 and 85 years old with acute or convalescent COVID-19. CDR3 coding DNA: TGCGCCAGCAGCCAGCGGTCAGCGTTCGGGGATACGCAGTATTTT. Its translation is CASSQRSAFGDTQYF.